Listed here are 18 T cell receptor beta chains from one sample, sequenced in a study of esophageal squamous cell carcinoma under preoperative chemotherapy. TCRdb ran MiXCR on the PCR reads and lists one entry per CDR3 protein. The data hold about 30,000 distinct CDR3 sequences, with less than 55% observed a single time. Described time point: before preoperative PTX-NDP chemotherapy. Collection took place from a patient given preoperative chemotherapy. All receptors derive from a human donor with esophageal squamous cell carcinoma. The donor label of this sample is uncertain.

This clonotype was observed once. This chain links TRBV4-1 with TRBJ2-1; D is undetermined. The better agreement between TRBJ2-7 and the DNA end casts doubt on the J call. From germline, CDR1 is MGHRA and CDR2 YSYEKL. The CDR3 is 13 amino acids. The CDR3 protein is CASSQDRASEQYF. The CDR3 DNA is TGCGCCAGCAGCCAAGATAGGGCTAGTGAGCAGTACTTC.

In its sample, this clonotype was seen many times. The chain employs TRBV7-6 and TRBJ2-1, with TRBD1 matching over 7 bases. The CDR3 is made up of 15 amino acids. Germline V gene lookup returns CDR1 SGHVS and CDR2 FNYEAQ. Losses at the gene ends were 3 bases for V and 13 bases for J; bases not matched to a gene: 15. CDR3: CASSFSGGFEETQFF. The CDR3 DNA reads TGTGCCAGCAGCTTTTCAGGGGGTTTTGAAGAGACCCAGTTCTTC. Full variable domain (missing parts from reference TRBV7-6 and TRBJ2-1): GAGVSQSPRYKVTKRGQDVALRCDPISGHVSLYWYRQALGQGPEFLTYFNYEAQQDKSGLPNDRFSAERPEGSISTLTIQRTEQRDSAMYRCASSFSGGFEETQFFGPGTRLTVL.

This chain joins TRBV3-1 and TRBJ2-3; D is possibly TRBD1 (5 bases). CDR1 and CDR2 from the germline V gene are LGHDT and YNNKEL (reference sequence). V lost 2 bases and J lost 9, with 9 bases in between. The CDR3 runs 12 residues. The CDR3 spells CASSQMSGTQYF. CDR3 DNA sequence: TGTGCCAGCAGCCAAATGTCAGGGACGCAGTATTTT.

This clonotype came up many times. The J gene is TRBJ2-7, the V gene TRBV11-3, with 13 bases fitting TRBD2. The CDR3 loop spans 16 amino acids. With V trimmed by 5 bases and J by 2 bases, 6 bases remained unmatched. Germline V gene lookup returns CDR1 SGHNT and CDR2 YENEEA. The CDR3 DNA reads as TGTGCCAGCAGCGGGACTAGCGGGACCGGGCCCTACGAGCAGTACTTC. This codes for CASSGTSGTGPYEQYF.

The gene calls are TRBV6-5 and TRBJ2-5, with a tentative D call TRBD1 (6 bases). Near its end, the DNA agrees better with TRBJ2-1, so the J call may be wrong. The CDR3 extends over 15 amino acids. Germline V gene sequence: CDR1 MNHEY, CDR2 SVGAGI. The CDR3 nucleotides are TGTGCCAGCAGTTACGCTGCAGGGGTTACAGAGACCCAGTTCTTC. It is translated as CASSYAAGVTETQFF.

At least ten counts were recorded for this clonotype. This chain joins TRBV6-4 and TRBJ2-2, with D perhaps TRBD1 (5 bases). Trimming pared 4 bases from V and 1 base from J, leaving 7 bases between. This CDR3 comprises 14 residues. Per germline, CDR1 MRHNA and CDR2 SNTAGT. The CDR3 DNA follows: TGTGCCAGCAGTGCACAGGAGAACACCGGGGAGCTGTTTTTT. This codes for CASSAQENTGELFF.

This clonotype was found many times. The chain uses TRBV6-1 and TRBJ2-1, with D perhaps matching TRBD1 (6 bases). The CDR3 totals 11 residues. V lost 8 bases and J 13 bases, leaving 15 bases between the germline ends. Germline CDR1 is MNHNS and CDR2 is SASEGT. The CDR3 spells CASEGVETQFF. The DNA of the CDR3 is TGTGCCAGCGAGGGGGTGGAGACCCAGTTCTTC.

Points on this clonotype: Its ends do not fully match the called genes, so a read error is possible. The chain combines TRBV6-1 with TRBJ2-1, with 11 nucleotides matching TRBD1. The CDR3 runs to 18 residues. Germline-derived CDR1 and CDR2 are MNHNS and SASEGT. CDR3 in DNA: TGTGCCAGCAGCGAAGGACAGGGGGCGATCCCTTTCTCCTACGAGCAGTTCTTC. The encoded protein is CASSEGQGAIPFSYEQFF.

This clonotype was observed many times. The V call is TRBV11-3, the J call TRBJ2-3; no reliable D call. There are 15 residues in the CDR3. The V end was cut by 3 bases, the J end by 6 bases, with 16 bases between. Germline-derived CDR1 and CDR2 are SGHNT and YENEEA. The CDR3 is CASSFEQPPLDTQYF. The DNA for the CDR3 is TGTGCCAGCAGCTTCGAACAGCCACCTTTGGATACGCAGTATTTT.

A remark on this clonotype: The junction departs from the called germline gene at one end, perhaps through a read error. The chain uses TRBV4-1 and TRBJ2-5; TRBD2 is a possible D gene (5 bases). The DNA end favors TRBJ2-1, so the J call may be wrong. Germline loops: CDR1 MGHRA, CDR2 YSYEKL. This CDR3 is 15 amino acids long. The CDR3 sequence: CASSQAGGSQRIQFF. The CDR3 DNA reads TGCGCCAGCAGTCAAGCAGGAGGCTCACAGCGCATACAGTTCTTC.

In the case of this clonotype: The conserved closing phenylalanine or tryptophan is absent in this CDR3, likely reflecting a read error. The DNA is omitted, as the CDR3 cannot be located on it reliably, and the CDR3 follows TCRdb's listing. V gene TRBV7-8 combines with J gene TRBJ2-5; TRBD1, as called in the table, went unchecked against the DNA. The germline V gene encodes CDR1 SGHVS and CDR2 FQNEAQ. The CDR3 numbers 14 amino acids, ends counted. This CDR3 is CASSSQSLGATQYL.

This clonotype appeared many times. The chain is built from TRBV6-5 and TRBJ1-2; D unresolved. The V and J ends lost 2 bases and 4 bases respectively, with 20 bases between them. CDR3 length: 17 residues. The germline CDR1 and CDR2 sequences are MNHEY and SVGAGI. CDR3 sequence (DNA): TGTGCCAGCAGTTACGACCCCCCGTCATCCTCACCCTATGGCTACACCTTC. Its protein product is CASSYDPPSSSPYGYTF.

By share of the sample, this clonotype is medium-sized. The chain recombines TRBV6-6 with TRBJ2-3; D remains unclear. Germline V CDR1 and CDR2: MNHNY, SVGAGI (reference sequence). This CDR3 is 15 amino acids long. V was cut by 0 bases and J by 4 bases, with 11 bases left in between. The DNA of the CDR3 is TGTGCCAGCAGTTACTCCGGTGGCGGTGCAGATACGCAGTATTTT. It translates to CASSYSGGGADTQYF.

Comments on this clonotype: This likely comes from a read error, as the CDR3 has no conserved phenylalanine or tryptophan at its end. It is unclear where the CDR3 begins or ends on the DNA, so no DNA is shown, and the CDR3 is as TCRdb lists it. The rearrangement joins TRBV6-1 to TRBJ2-5; TRBD1 is taken as the D call from the table, unchecked against the DNA. The CDR3 is 11 residues long, ends included. The germline CDR1 and CDR2 sequences are MNHNS and SASEGT. The CDR3 loop reads CASMGGETQLL.

A word on this clonotype: One end of the junction does not line up with germline, which may come from a read error. The rearrangement links TRBV7-2 to TRBJ2-3; TRBD1 aligns across 7 bases. Germline V gene sequence: CDR1 SGHTA, CDR2 FQGNSA. This CDR3 has 16 residues. The CDR3 loop reads CASSLQGLRGKDTQYF. For the CDR3, the DNA is TGTGCCAGCAGCCTACAGGGGCTGAGAGGCAAAGATACGCAGTATTTC.

V gene TRBV7-3 combines with J gene TRBJ2-4, with 7 bases matching TRBD2. The CDR3 runs 17 residues. Trimming cost V 3 bases and J 12 bases; bases outside gene matches: 20. Germline assignment: CDR1 SGHTA and CDR2 FQGTGA. The CDR3: CASSFRPGGGDQDTQYF. CDR3 in DNA: TGTGCCAGCAGCTTCAGGCCGGGGGGAGGGGACCAAGACACTCAGTACTTC.

This chain links TRBV7-8 with TRBJ2-2; D gene unclear. The V gene's germline CDR1 is SGHVS and CDR2 FQNEAQ. This CDR3 comprises 14 residues. Trimming removed 5 bases at V and 12 bases at J, with 19 bases between. Here the CDR3 reads CASSLDGNTDKLFF. The CDR3 DNA follows: TGTGCCAGCAGCCTTGACGGCAACACCGATAAGCTGTTTTTT.

The chain has TRBV12-5 and TRBJ2-2; no definite D call. The CDR3 length is 12 residues. Per germline, CDR1 LGHNT and CDR2 FRNRAP. The V and J ends lost 6 bases and 6 bases respectively, with 8 bases between them. The CDR3 nucleotides are TGTGCTAGTGGACCTACCGCCGGGGAGCTGTTTTTT. Amino acids: CASGPTAGELFF.